Sequencing of this T cell receptor (beta chain) was carried out in a study of shared clonotypes between healthy human individuals. The CDR3 has 15 amino acids. Trimming cost V 3 bases and J 0 bases, with 8 bases left between them. Germline CDR1 MNHEY, CDR2 SMNVEV (reference sequence). Profiling relied on immunoSEQ multiplex PCR, and the TCRdb table lists in-frame clones only, not all of them. The sample consists of 520,000 or so clones, around 74% of them appearing once. The receptor was isolated from a woman in her 40s in good health. Some clones in this sample may be carry-over from other donors' samples. The gene calls are TRBV27 and TRBJ2-2; tentative D call: TRBD2 (5 bases). The sample consisted of PBMCs. The chain's CDR3 is CASSFGRTNTGELFF. As DNA, the CDR3 is TGTGCCAGCAGTTTTGGGAGAACGAACACCGGGGAGCTGTTTTTT.